These 3 T cell receptor beta chains came from one sample sequenced in a study of cytomegalovirus exposure and HLA in healthy donors. PCR was performed using 60 Vbeta and 13 Jbeta primers. Data came from immunoSEQ multiplex PCR; TCRdb stores just in-frame clones and leaves some out. The sample yields tens of thousands of clones, of which the top ten take up more than 9%. Sequenced sample: PBMCs. The receptors shown here come from an older woman in good health and CMV-seropositive.

The chain is built from TRBV6-1 and TRBJ2-2, with D possibly TRBD1 on 5 matching bases. The germline CDR1 and CDR2 sequences are MNHNS and SASEGT. The CDR3 runs to 16 residues. With 3 bases removed from V and 6 bases from J, the gap between germline ends came to 17 bases. CDR3 protein: CASSDVGQGVPGELFF. CDR3 sequence (DNA): TGTGCCAGCAGTGATGTTGGACAAGGGGTGCCCGGGGAGCTGTTTTTT.

V is TRBV13 and J is TRBJ1-2; TRBD1 agrees at 8 bases. The CDR3 runs to 14 residues. The V and J ends lost 3 bases and 4 bases, in that order; junction bases with no gene match: 4. Germline assignment: CDR1 PRHDT and CDR2 FYEKMQ (reference sequence). In DNA form, the CDR3 reads TGTGCCAGCAGCTTTAGGGGACAGGCCTATGGCTACACCTTC. This sequence encodes CASSFRGQAYGYTF.

The chain has TRBV10-1 and TRBJ2-1; 7 positions match TRBD1. The CDR3 is made up of 14 amino acids. V lost 5 bases to trimming and J lost 3 bases; unmatched junction nucleotides: 4. Germline V gene data show CDR1 as WNHNN and CDR2 as SYGVQD (reference sequence). CDR3 loop: CASSRGGDYNEQFF. CDR3 DNA: TGCGCCAGCAGTAGAGGGGGCGACTACAATGAGCAGTTCTTC.